The rows below give T cell receptor beta chains drawn from one sample of a study of blood T cell repertoires in COVID-19. Sequenced by immunoSEQ multiplex PCR; TCRdb stores in-frame clones only, minus some. Of 130,000 to 150,000 clones in the sample, roughly nine tenths were seen once. The sequenced material came from peripheral blood. These receptors came from an older woman with active COVID-19. The CDR3 runs from the conserved cysteine through the conserved F or W. Each record gives: clone size, D gene, J gene, V gene, CDR3 protein, CDR3 DNA. D genes are given only for firm matches. The size entry is marked missing in some rows and otherwise reads once, few, many or a size class.

once,NA,TRBJ2-3,TRBV3-1/TRBV3-2,CASSQEGGPRTDTQYF,TGTGCCAGCAGCCAAGAAGGCGGTCCACGCACAGATACGCAGTATTTT
NA,NA,TRBJ1-1,TRBV21-1,CASSKVWDREFEAFF,TGTGCCAGCAGCAAAGTTTGGGACAGGGAGTTTGAAGCTTTCTTT
NA,TRBD1,TRBJ2-7,TRBV2,CASRSDRAAYEQYF,TGTGCCAGCAGATCGGACAGGGCCGCCTACGAGCAGTACTTC
once,TRBD2,TRBJ2-3,TRBV4-1,CASSQFPSREISDTQYF,TGCGCCAGCAGCCAATTCCCCTCGCGGGAGATCTCAGATACGCAGTATTTT
NA,TRBD2,TRBJ2-7,TRBV6-2/TRBV6-3,CASSYSSSSGSYEQYF,TGTGCCAGCAGTTACTCGAGCTCTAGCGGGAGTTACGAGCAGTACTTC
NA,NA,TRBJ1-5,TRBV6-5,CASSYSGVLDQPQHF,TGTGCCAGCAGTTACTCCGGGGTGCTCGACCAGCCCCAGCATTTT
NA,TRBD1,TRBJ2-7,TRBV6-5,CASRNPGQGASEQYF,TGTGCCAGCAGAAATCCGGGACAGGGGGCGAGCGAGCAGTACTTC
NA,NA,TRBJ2-1,TRBV5-1,CASSLAGVTYNEQFF,TGCGCCAGCAGCTTGGCAGGGGTTACCTACAATGAGCAGTTCTTC
NA,NA,TRBJ2-4,TRBV5-5,CASSLEGGIGPPAKNIQYF,TGTGCCAGCAGCTTGGAAGGCGGGATTGGTCCCCCGGCCAAAAACATTCAGTACTTC
NA,NA,TRBJ2-1,TRBV7-9,CASSLGAGREQFF,TGTGCCAGCAGCTTAGGGGCGGGAAGGGAGCAGTTCTTC
NA,NA,TRBJ1-2,TRBV28,CASSWVGGSYGYTF,TGTGCCAGCAGTTGGGTAGGAGGAAGCTATGGCTACACCTTC
NA,NA,TRBJ2-1,TRBV24-1,CATSDWETEQFF,TGTGCCACCAGTGACTGGGAGACTGAGCAGTTCTTC